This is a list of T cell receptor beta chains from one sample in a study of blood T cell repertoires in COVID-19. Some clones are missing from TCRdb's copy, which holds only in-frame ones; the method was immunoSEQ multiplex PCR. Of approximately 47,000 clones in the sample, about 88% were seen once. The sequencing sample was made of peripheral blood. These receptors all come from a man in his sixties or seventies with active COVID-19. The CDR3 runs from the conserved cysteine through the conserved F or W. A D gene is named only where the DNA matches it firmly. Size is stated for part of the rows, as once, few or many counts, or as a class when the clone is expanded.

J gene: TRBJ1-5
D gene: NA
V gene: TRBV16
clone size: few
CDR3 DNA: TGTGCCAGCAGCCAATCAGCTGGGCGCAATCAGCCCCAGCATTTT
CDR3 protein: CASSQSAGRNQPQHF

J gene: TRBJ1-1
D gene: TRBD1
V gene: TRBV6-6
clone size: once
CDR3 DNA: TGTGCCAGCAGTCACGACAGGGCGGGGACTGAAGCTTTCTTT
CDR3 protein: CASSHDRAGTEAFF

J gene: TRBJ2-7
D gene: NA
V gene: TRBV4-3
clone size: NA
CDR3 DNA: TGCGCCAGCAGCCAATATACTAGCTACGAGCAGTACTTC
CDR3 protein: CASSQYTSYEQYF

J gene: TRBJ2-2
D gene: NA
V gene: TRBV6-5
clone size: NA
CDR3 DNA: TGTGCCAGCAGACCAGGGGCGCGCACCGGGGAGCTGTTTTTT
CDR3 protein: CASRPGARTGELFF

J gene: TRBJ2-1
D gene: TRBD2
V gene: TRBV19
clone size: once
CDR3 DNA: TGTGCCAGTAGTGCTGGGTTTCCCCGGAGGGGGCTAGCGGGAAGCTACAATGAGCAGTTCTTC
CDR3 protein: CASSAGFPRRGLAGSYNEQFF

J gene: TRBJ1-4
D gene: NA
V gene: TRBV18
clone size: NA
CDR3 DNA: TGTGCCAGCTCACCAACGGCAACTAATGAAAAACTGTTTTTT
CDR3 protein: CASSPTATNEKLFF

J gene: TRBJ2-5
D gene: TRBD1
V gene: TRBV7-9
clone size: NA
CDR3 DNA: TGTGCCAGCAGCTCGGGACAGGGTCAAGAGACCCAGTACTTC
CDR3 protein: CASSSGQGQETQYF

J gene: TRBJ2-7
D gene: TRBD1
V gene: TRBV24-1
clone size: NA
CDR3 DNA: TGTGCCACCAGTGCCAGTGGGGGACAGGCCTACGAGCAGTACTTC
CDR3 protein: CATSASGGQAYEQYF

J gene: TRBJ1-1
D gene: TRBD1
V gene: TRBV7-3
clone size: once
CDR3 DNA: TGTGCCAGCAGCTTAGGCAGGGGGTATGAAGCTTTCTTT
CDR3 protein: CASSLGRGYEAFF

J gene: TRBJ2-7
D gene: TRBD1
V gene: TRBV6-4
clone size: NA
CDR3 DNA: TGTGCCAGCAGTGACTCGACAGGGGGCGAGCAGTACTTC
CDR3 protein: CASSDSTGGEQYF

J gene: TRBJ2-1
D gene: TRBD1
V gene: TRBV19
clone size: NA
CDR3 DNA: TGTGCCAGTTCACCGACAGGGAAAGATGAGCAGTTCTTC
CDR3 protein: CASSPTGKDEQFF

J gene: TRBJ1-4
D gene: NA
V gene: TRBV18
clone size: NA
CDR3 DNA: TGTGCCAGCTCACCGGACATACCTACAACTAATGAAAAACTGTTTTTT
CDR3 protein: CASSPDIPTTNEKLFF

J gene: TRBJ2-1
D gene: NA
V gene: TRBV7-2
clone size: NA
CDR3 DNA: TGTGCCAGCAGCTTTGACGGACATCGCTCCTACAATGAGCAGTTCTTC
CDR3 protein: CASSFDGHRSYNEQFF

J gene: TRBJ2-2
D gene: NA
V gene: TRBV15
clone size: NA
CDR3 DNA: TGTGCCACCAGCAGAGATCCCCCAGGGGTCGGTACCGGGGAGCTGTTTTTT
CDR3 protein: CATSRDPPGVGTGELFF

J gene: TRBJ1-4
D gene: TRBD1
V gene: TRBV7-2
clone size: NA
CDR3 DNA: TGTGCCAGCAGCTCCCAGGGGGCGGTCGAAAAACTGTTTTTT
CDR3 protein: CASSSQGAVEKLFF

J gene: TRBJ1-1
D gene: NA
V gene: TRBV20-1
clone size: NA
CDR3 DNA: TGCAGTGCCACAGGAGACGAAGCTTTCTTT
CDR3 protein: CSATGDEAFF

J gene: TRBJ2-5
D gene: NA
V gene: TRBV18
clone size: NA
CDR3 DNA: TGTGCCAGCTCACCCCTTGCGGGGAGTCAAGAGACCCAGTACTTC
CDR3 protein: CASSPLAGSQETQYF

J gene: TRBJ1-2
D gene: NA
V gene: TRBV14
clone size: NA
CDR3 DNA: TGTGCCAGCAGCCAAGAAGGCCTAGCTAACTATGGCTACACCTTC
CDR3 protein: CASSQEGLANYGYTF

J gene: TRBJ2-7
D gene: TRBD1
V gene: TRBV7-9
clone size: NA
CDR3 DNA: TGTGCCAGCAGCTTTACAGGGGACGAGCAGTACTTC
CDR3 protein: CASSFTGDEQYF

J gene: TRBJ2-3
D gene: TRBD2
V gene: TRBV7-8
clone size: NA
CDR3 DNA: TGTGCCAGCAGCTTAGGACAGCGGGGAGTCACAGATACGCAGTATTTT
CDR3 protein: CASSLGQRGVTDTQYF

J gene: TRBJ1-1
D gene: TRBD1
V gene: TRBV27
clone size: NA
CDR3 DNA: TGTGCCAGCAGTCCGGACAGGGTGAACACTGAAGCTTTCTTT
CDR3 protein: CASSPDRVNTEAFF

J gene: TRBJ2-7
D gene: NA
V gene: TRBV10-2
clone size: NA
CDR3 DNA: TGCGCCAGCAGGAGCCTAGGGGGGGGCCGTATCAGCTCCTACGAGCAGTACTTC
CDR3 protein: CASRSLGGGRISSYEQYF

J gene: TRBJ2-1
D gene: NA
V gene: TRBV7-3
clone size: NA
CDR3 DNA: TGTGCCAGCAGCTTAGGGGCGGGGAGCAATGAGCAGTTCTTC
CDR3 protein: CASSLGAGSNEQFF

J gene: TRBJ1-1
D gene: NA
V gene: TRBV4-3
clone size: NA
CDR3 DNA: TGCGCCAGCAGCCAAGGACAGCAGAACACTGAAGCTTTCTTT
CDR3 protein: CASSQGQQNTEAFF

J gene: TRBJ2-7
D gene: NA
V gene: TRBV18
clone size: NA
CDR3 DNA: TGTGCCAGCTCACCCCAGGAGGGTATTTCCTACGAGCAGTACTTC
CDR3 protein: CASSPQEGISYEQYF

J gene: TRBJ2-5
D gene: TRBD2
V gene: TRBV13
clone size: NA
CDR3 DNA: TGTGCCAGCAGCTTCCGGACTAGCGGGATTGAGACCCAGTACTTC
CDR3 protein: CASSFRTSGIETQYF

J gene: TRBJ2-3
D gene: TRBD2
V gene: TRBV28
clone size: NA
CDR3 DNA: TGTGCCAGCAGTCTAGCGGGAGGCGGAGAAGATACGCAGTATTTT
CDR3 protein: CASSLAGGGEDTQYF

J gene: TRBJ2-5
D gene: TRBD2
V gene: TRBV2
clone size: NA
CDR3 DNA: TGTGCCAGCAGGGGGGGACTAGCTGTGGTACAGACCCAGTACTTC
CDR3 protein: CASRGGLAVVQTQYF

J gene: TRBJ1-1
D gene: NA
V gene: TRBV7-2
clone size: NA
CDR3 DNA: TGTGCCAGCACCCTCTCCCCCGGAGGGATGAACACTGAAGCTTTCTTT
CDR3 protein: CASTLSPGGMNTEAFF

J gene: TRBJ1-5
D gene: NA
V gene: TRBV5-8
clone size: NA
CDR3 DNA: TGTGCCAGCAGCCGTGGGCAGGGGCCGACCCTTATCAATCAGCCCCAGCATTTT
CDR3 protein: CASSRGQGPTLINQPQHF

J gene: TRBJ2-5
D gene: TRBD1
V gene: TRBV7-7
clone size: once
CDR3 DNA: TGTGCTAGCAGCTTTAAAGGGGGCTTGGAGACCCAGTACTTC
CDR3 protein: CASSFKGGLETQYF

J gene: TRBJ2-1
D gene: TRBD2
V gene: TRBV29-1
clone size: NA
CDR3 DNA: TGCAGCCTGCGGGAGGGCCCCTACAATGAGCAGTTCTTC
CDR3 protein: CSLREGPYNEQFF

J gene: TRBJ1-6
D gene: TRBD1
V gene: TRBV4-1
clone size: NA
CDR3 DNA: TGCGCCAGCAGCCAAGCGGGGACAGGGGGCAATTCACCCCTCCACTTT
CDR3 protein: CASSQAGTGGNSPLHF

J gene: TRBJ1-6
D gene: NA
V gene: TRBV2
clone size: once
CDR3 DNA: TGTGCCAGCCGCCCGACGGGAAATTCACCCCTCCACTTT
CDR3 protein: CASRPTGNSPLHF

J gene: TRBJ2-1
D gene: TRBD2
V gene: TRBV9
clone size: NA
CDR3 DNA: TGTGCCAGCAGCCCCCGGACTAGCGGGGGGAGGAGGCAGTTCTTC
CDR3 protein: CASSPRTSGGRRQFF

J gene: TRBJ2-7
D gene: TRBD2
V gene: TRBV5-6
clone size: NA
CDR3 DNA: TGTGCCAGCAGCCGACCCAGCGGGAGGGGACCCGAGCAGTACTTC
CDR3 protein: CASSRPSGRGPEQYF

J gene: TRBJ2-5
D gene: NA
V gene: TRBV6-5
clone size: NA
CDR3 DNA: TGTGCCAGCTGCAAGTTGAGGAGGGAGACCCAGTACTTC
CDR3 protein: CASCKLRRETQYF

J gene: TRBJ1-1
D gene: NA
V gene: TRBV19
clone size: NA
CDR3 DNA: TGTGCCAGTAGTATAAGCGACAGCTTACAAGCTTTCTTT
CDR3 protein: CASSISDSLQAFF

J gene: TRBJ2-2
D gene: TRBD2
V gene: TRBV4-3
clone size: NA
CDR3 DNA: TGCGCCAGCAGCCAAGCCGGACTAGCGGGAGGCCCCGGGGAGCTGTTTTTT
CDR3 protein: CASSQAGLAGGPGELFF

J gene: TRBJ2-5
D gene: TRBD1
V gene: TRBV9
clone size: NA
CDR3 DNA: TGTGCCAGCAGCGGCGAACTTCGAGGGGACAGGGGGAAAGAGACCCAGTACTTC
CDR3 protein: CASSGELRGDRGKETQYF

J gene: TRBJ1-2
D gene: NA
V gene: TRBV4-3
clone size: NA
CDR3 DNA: TGCGCCAGCAGCCAAGGAGGGGTAGGGGGTTATGGCTACACCTTC
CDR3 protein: CASSQGGVGGYGYTF

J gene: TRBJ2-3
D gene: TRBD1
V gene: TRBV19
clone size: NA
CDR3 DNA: TGTGCCAGTAGGGCCGGGACAGGGACAGATACGCAGTATTTT
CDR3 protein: CASRAGTGTDTQYF

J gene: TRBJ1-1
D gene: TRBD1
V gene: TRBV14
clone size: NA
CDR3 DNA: TGTGCCAGCAGCCGGCCCTACAGGGGACGGACTGAAGCTTTCTTT
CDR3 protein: CASSRPYRGRTEAFF

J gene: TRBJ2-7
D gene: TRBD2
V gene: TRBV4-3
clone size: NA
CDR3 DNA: TGCGCCAGCAGTCGAACAGGGGCTAGCGGGGCATACGAGCAGTACTTC
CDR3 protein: CASSRTGASGAYEQYF

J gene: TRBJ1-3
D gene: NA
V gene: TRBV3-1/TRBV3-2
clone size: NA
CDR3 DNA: TGTGCCAGCAGCTCCTCCCGGGGTTTTGGAAACACCATATATTTT
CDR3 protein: CASSSSRGFGNTIYF

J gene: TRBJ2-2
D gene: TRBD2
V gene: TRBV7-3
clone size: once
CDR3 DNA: TGTGCCAGCAGCTCGACTAGCGGGAGTGGGACCGGGGAGCTGTTTTTT
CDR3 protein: CASSSTSGSGTGELFF

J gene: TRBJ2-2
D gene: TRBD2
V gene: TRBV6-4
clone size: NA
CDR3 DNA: TGTGCCAGCAGGCCCCAAGCGGGGGCGAACACCGGGGAGCTGTTTTTT
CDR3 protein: CASRPQAGANTGELFF

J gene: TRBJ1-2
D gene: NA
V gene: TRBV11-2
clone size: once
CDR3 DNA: TGTGCCAGCAGCCCAGACAGAACTAACTATGGCTACACCTTC
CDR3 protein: CASSPDRTNYGYTF

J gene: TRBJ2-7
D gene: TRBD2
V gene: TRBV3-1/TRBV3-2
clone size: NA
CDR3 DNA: TGTGCCAGCAGCCAAGCGCCGGGACTAGCGGGAGCCCCCTACGAGCAGTACTTC
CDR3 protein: CASSQAPGLAGAPYEQYF

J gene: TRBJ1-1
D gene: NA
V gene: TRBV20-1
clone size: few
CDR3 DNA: TGCAGTGCTCCTCGCAGGGAAGCTTTCTTT
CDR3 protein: CSAPRREAFF

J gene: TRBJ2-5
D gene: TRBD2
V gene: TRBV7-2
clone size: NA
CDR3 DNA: TGTGCCAGCAGCCAAGTCCCGGGACTAGTTTCGGCGACCCAGTACTTC
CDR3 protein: CASSQVPGLVSATQYF

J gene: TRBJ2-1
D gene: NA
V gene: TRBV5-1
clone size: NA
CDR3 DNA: TGCGCCAGCAGCTTCGCTAGCGAAATAGGGAATGAGCAGTTCTTC
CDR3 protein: CASSFASEIGNEQFF

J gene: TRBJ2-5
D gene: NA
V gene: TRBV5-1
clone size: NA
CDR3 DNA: TGCGCCAGCAGCCTTGGGACACTGGAGACCCAGTACTTC
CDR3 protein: CASSLGTLETQYF